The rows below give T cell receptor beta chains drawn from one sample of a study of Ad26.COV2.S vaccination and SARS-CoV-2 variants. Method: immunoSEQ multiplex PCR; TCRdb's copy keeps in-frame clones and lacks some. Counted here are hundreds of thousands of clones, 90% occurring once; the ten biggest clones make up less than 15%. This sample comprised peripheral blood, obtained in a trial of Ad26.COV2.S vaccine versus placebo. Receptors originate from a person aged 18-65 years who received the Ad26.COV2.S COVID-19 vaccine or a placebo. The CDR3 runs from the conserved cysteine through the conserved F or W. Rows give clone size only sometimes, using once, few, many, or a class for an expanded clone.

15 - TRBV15 CATRILSGVNNEQFF
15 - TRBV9 CASSSSGTGNYGYTF
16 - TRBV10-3 CAISVSPQGMNTEAFF
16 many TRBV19 CASSMEGTGWANVLTF
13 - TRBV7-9 CASSLSYTGELFF
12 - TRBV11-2 CASSLRDREAFF
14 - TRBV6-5 CASSKLAGVEEQYF
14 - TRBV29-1 CSVEDRADTGELFF
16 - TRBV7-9 CASSVDDKASGNTIYF
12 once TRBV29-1 CSGRTDGNTIYF
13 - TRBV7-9 CASSLGSFDEQFF
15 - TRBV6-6 CASSPPGRRNSPLHF
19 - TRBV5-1 CASSLASGTSGSNTGELFF
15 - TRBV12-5 CASGFLTGGGNEQFF
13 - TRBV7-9 CASSLRQADEQYF
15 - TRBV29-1 CSVELTGDRTDTQYF
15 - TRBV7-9 CASSAVWGGTDTQYF
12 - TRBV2 CANRKVAGELFF
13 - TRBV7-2 CASSLAGPTEAFF
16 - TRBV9 CASSVDGWSSYNEQFF
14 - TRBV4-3 CASSPGTGVYEQYF
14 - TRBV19 CASRARGVGNEQFF
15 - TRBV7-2 CASSLDRGHSYEQYF
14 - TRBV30 CASAAIGANSPLHF
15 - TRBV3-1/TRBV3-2 CASSQGPEPKNIQYF
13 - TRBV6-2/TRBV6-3 CASSSGISYEQYF
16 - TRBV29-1 CSVARDSYSGANVLTF
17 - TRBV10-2 CASSESIRLAETYEQYF
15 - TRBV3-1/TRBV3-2 CASSQGAGHNQPQHF
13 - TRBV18 CASFLGSNQPQHF
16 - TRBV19 CASSTRTSGRYNEQFF
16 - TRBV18 CASSPNREIGTDTQYF
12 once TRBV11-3 CASSLATGELFF
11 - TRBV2 CASSPTYEQYF
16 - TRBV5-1 CASSLTVTSSYNEQFF
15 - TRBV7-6 CASSRSGRRDNEQFF
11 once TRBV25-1 CASTNRGELFF
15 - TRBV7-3 CASSATGGRYNEQFF
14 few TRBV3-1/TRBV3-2 CASSPGPRPGELFF
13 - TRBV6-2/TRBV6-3 CASSYSSNLPHDF
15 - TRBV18 CASSPGTGVSYEQYF
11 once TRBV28 CASSHRGSAFF
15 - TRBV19 CASTLGLAGYNEQFF
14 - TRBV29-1 CSAPGGRVGGEQFF
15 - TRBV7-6 CASSLSKESNTEAFF
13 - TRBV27 CASSLGQNYEQYF
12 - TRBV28 CATALLAYEQYF
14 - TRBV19 CATRFEGGADTQYF
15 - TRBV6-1 CASSEGQNKGYEQYF
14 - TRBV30 CAWTRTGANYGYTF
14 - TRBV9 CASSQRQEQETQYF
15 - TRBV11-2 CASSFFQGNTGELFF
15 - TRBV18 CASSDTRRDTDTQYF
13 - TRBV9 CASSVDSSTEAFF
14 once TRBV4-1 CASSQIPQVYGYTF